This passage covers 17 T cell receptor beta chains from one sample sequenced in a study of blood T cell repertoires in COVID-19. Using immunoSEQ multiplex PCR, the repertoire was profiled, and TCRdb retains in-frame clones only, with some absent. The table shows 80,000 to 90,000 clones, with around nine tenths occurring only once. The sample comprised peripheral blood. These receptors all come from a man in his forties with acute or convalescent COVID-19.

This chain uses TRBV5-8 with TRBJ2-1; tentative D call: TRBD2 (6 bases). The V gene lost 0 bases and the J gene lost 4 bases, with 11 bases spanning the gap. From germline, CDR1 is SGHTS and CDR2 YDEGEE. The CDR3 is 15 residues long. The CDR3 region is CASSLGRVLYNEQFF. In DNA form, the CDR3 reads TGTGCCAGCAGCTTGGGGAGGGTCCTTTACAATGAGCAGTTCTTC.

This rearrangement joins TRBV5-1 to TRBJ2-7; maybe TRBD1 (6 bases). V was shortened by 0 bases and J by 2 bases, with 12 bases between the two germline ends. This CDR3 contains 15 residues. CDR1 is SGHRS, CDR2 YFSETQ, per germline. CDR3 in amino acids: CASSLDPGQTYEQYF. CDR3 bases: TGCGCCAGCAGCTTGGACCCGGGACAAACCTACGAGCAGTACTTC.

J is TRBJ1-1 and V is TRBV5-1; tentatively, D is TRBD1 (6 bases). Trimming left V 0 bases short and J 4 bases short, with 10 bases between. Germline lookup yields CDR1 SGHRS and CDR2 YFSETQ. The length of the CDR3 is 14 residues. CDR3 protein: CASSLGQVATEAFF. The CDR3 coding sequence is TGCGCCAGCAGCTTGGGACAGGTCGCCACTGAAGCTTTCTTT.

This chain joins TRBV30 and TRBJ1-6, with 7 bases matching TRBD1. The CDR3 covers 16 residues. In germline, CDR1 is GTSNPN, CDR2 SVGIG (reference sequence). Trimming removed 0 bases from V and 7 bases from J; junction bases left unmatched: 9. CDR3 loop: CAWSVKGALWNSPLHF. CDR3 in DNA: TGTGCCTGGAGTGTAAAGGGGGCGTTGTGGAATTCACCCCTCCACTTT.

J is TRBJ1-2 and V is TRBV6-5; 7 nucleotides agree with TRBD1. V lost 9 bases and J lost 6; bases outside the gene matches: 10. The CDR3 totals 13 residues. Germline assignment: CDR1 MNHEY and CDR2 SVGAGI. This CDR3 reads CASRGGGGDGYTF. For the CDR3, the DNA is TGTGCCAGTCGAGGAGGGGGCGGAGATGGCTACACCTTC.

This clone was seen only a few times. The V and J genes are TRBV6-2 or TRBV6-3 and TRBJ1-1; 7 positions match TRBD1. The CDR3 is made up of 12 amino acids. V lost 5 bases to trimming and J lost 11 bases; unmatched junction nucleotides: 8. Germline CDR1 and CDR2: MNHEY and SVGEGT. The CDR3 reads CASSATGQRAFF. CDR3 nucleotide sequence: TGTGCCAGCAGTGCGACGGGACAGAGGGCTTTCTTT.

The CDR3 here is CASSRLTGGDDGELFF. The CDR3 nucleotides are TGCGCCAGCAGCCGGCTGACAGGGGGCGATGACGGGGAGCTGTTTTTT. The V gene is TRBV5-1, the J gene TRBJ2-2; 10 bases agree with TRBD1. The CDR3 totals 16 residues. Germline CDR1 and CDR2: SGHRS and YFSETQ. J was trimmed by 7 bases and V by 4 bases; bases with no gene match: 10.

The table lists this clone with a count of one. The chain links TRBV2 to TRBJ1-2; 10 nucleotides match TRBD1. Germline V gene lookup returns CDR1 SNHLY and CDR2 FYNNEI. With V trimmed by 8 bases and J by 3 bases, 3 bases remained unmatched. The CDR3 has 13 residues. CDR3: CASEGTGDYGYTF. The CDR3 DNA is TGTGCCAGCGAGGGGACAGGGGACTATGGCTACACCTTC.

The CDR3 region is CASSLGALAGVETQYF. DNA of the CDR3: TGTGCCAGCAGCTTAGGAGCGCTAGCGGGAGTAGAGACCCAGTACTTC. The chain carries TRBV11-3 and TRBJ2-5; 10 bases map to TRBD2. V shed 1 base, J shed 4 bases, and the junction held 6 bases outside the gene matches. The CDR3 spans 16 residues. Per germline, CDR1 SGHNT and CDR2 YENEEA.

This clone occurred once. The chain is built from TRBV21-1 and TRBJ2-5; TRBD2 is the table's D call, not checked against the DNA. TRBV21-1 is designated a pseudogene. CDR3 length: 17 amino acids. This CDR3 is CASSKIHGILIQETQYF. The CDR3 DNA follows: TGTGCCAGCAGCAAAATCCACGGGATACTGATTCAAGAGACCCAGTACTTC.

This chain links TRBV6-6 with TRBJ1-1, with D unclear. Germline V CDR1 and CDR2: MNHNY, SVGAGI (reference sequence). The V end lost 5 bases, the J end lost 0 bases, and 19 bases lay between the germline ends. This CDR3 comprises 17 residues. CDR3 sequence: CASSRRTSPGMNTEAFF. For the CDR3, the DNA is TGTGCCAGCAGTCGGCGGACTTCACCGGGAATGAACACTGAAGCTTTCTTT.

The CDR3: CASRGLGSYEQYF. CDR3 coding DNA: TGTGCCAGTAGGGGACTTGGCTCCTACGAGCAGTACTTC. The chain combines TRBV19 with TRBJ2-7; D may be TRBD2 (6 bases). The CDR3 has 13 residues. V dropped 6 bases and J dropped 0 bases, with 9 bases sitting between them. From germline, CDR1 is LNHDA and CDR2 SQIVND (reference sequence).

The CDR3 spells CASRGTRSNQPQHF. The CDR3 nucleotides read TGTGCCAGTAGGGGGACAAGAAGCAATCAGCCCCAGCATTTT. This chain connects TRBV19 to TRBJ1-5; D perhaps matches TRBD1 (6 bases). The CDR3 has 14 amino acids. Trimming cost V 6 bases and J 1 base, with 10 bases left between them. CDR1 is LNHDA and CDR2 is SQIVND in the germline V gene (reference sequence).

The chain combines TRBV19 with TRBJ1-2; 9 nucleotides match TRBD1. J gave up 5 bases and V 4 bases, and 8 bases lay outside the gene matches. Germline V lookup: CDR1 LNHDA, CDR2 SQIVND (reference sequence). CDR3 size: 15 residues. CDR3 region: CASSTRQGDGYGYTF. The CDR3 DNA sequence: TGTGCCAGTAGTACCCGACAGGGGGATGGTTATGGCTACACCTTC.

The CDR3 protein is CASSQDFRTGIGEQFF. DNA of the CDR3: TGTGCCAGCAGCCAAGACTTCCGGACAGGGATAGGTGAGCAGTTCTTC. This sequence joins TRBV3-1 (or the pseudogene TRBV3-2) and TRBJ2-1, with TRBD1 matching over 8 bases. CDR1 LGHDT and CDR2 YNNKEL come from the germline V gene (reference sequence). Unmatched junction bases numbered 10, after V lost 0 bases and J lost 9 bases. The CDR3 sequence is 16 residues long.

The rearrangement uses TRBV7-6 and TRBJ2-3; D is undetermined. The CDR3 is made up of 13 amino acids. Trimming pared 1 base from V and 4 bases from J, leaving 6 bases between. CDR1 SGHVS and CDR2 FNYEAQ come from the germline V gene. The CDR3 DNA sequence: TGTGCCAGCAGCTTAGTAATCTCAGATACGCAGTATTTT. Residues: CASSLVISDTQYF. Based on the CDR3 plus reference TRBV7-6 and TRBJ2-3, the full variable domain is GAGVSQSPRYKVTKRGQDVALRCDPISGHVSLYWYRQALGQGPEFLTYFNYEAQQDKSGLPNDRFSAERPEGSISTLTIQRTEQRDSAMYRCASSLVISDTQYFGPGTRLTVL.

The genes are TRBV7-2 and TRBJ2-3, with 10 bases matching TRBD1. Unmatched junction bases numbered 12, after V lost 0 bases and J lost 0 bases. The CDR3 consists of 20 residues. Germline V gene sequence: CDR1 SGHTA, CDR2 FQGNSA. The CDR3, as DNA: TGTGCCAGCAGCTTAGCGCCAGTGACAGGGGGCTATAGCAGCACAGATACGCAGTATTTT. Translated: CASSLAPVTGGYSSTDTQYF. Full variable domain (outside the CDR3, taken from reference TRBV7-2 and TRBJ2-3): GAGVSQSPSNKVTEKGKDVELRCDPISGHTALYWYRQSLGQGLEFLIYFQGNSAPDKSGLPSDRFSAERTGGSVSTLTIQRTQQEDSAVYLCASSLAPVTGGYSSTDTQYFGPGTRLTVL.